These T cell receptor beta chains were read from a single sample in a study of blood T cell repertoires in COVID-19. TCRdb keeps only in-frame clones here, not all; method: immunoSEQ multiplex PCR. The table has around 300,000 clones, approximately 88% seen once. The sequencing input was PBMCs or T cells enriched from blood (not recorded which). The source of these receptors is a man aged 25 to 40 who had recovered from COVID-19. Each CDR3 is given with its conserved first and last residue. The order of the fields is J gene, clone size, D gene, V gene, CDR3 protein, CDR3 DNA. The D gene is left open where the match is weak. The size entry is marked missing in some rows and otherwise reads once, few, many or a size class.

j_gene: TRBJ1-1
abundance: NA
d_gene: NA
v_gene: TRBV5-4
CDR3aa: CASSPEPVDTEAFF
CDR3nt: TGTGCCAGCAGTCCCGAACCGGTGGACACTGAAGCTTTCTTT

j_gene: TRBJ1-6
abundance: NA
d_gene: TRBD1
v_gene: TRBV2
CDR3aa: CASSEGTGGRSPLHF
CDR3nt: TGTGCCAGCAGTGAAGGAACAGGGGGGCGTTCACCCCTCCACTTT

j_gene: TRBJ1-2
abundance: NA
d_gene: TRBD1
v_gene: TRBV4-1
CDR3aa: CASSLQQGEYYGYTF
CDR3nt: TGCGCCAGCAGCCTACAACAGGGGGAATACTATGGCTACACCTTC

j_gene: TRBJ2-3
abundance: NA
d_gene: TRBD2
v_gene: TRBV28
CDR3aa: CASSPPSSGGPDTQYF
CDR3nt: TGTGCCAGCAGTCCTCCGTCCAGCGGGGGTCCAGATACGCAGTATTTT

j_gene: TRBJ2-1
abundance: NA
d_gene: NA
v_gene: TRBV9
CDR3aa: CASSPEARNEQFF
CDR3nt: TGTGCCAGCAGCCCCGAGGCTCGAAATGAGCAGTTCTTC

j_gene: TRBJ1-1
abundance: NA
d_gene: NA
v_gene: TRBV28
CDR3aa: CASSSAQGMNTEAFF
CDR3nt: TGTGCCAGCAGTTCCGCCCAGGGGATGAACACTGAAGCTTTCTTT

j_gene: TRBJ1-2
abundance: NA
d_gene: NA
v_gene: TRBV13
CDR3aa: CASSFQGTNYGYTF
CDR3nt: TGTGCCAGCAGCTTCCAGGGGACGAACTATGGCTACACCTTC

j_gene: TRBJ2-5
abundance: NA
d_gene: TRBD2
v_gene: TRBV9
CDR3aa: CASSVNSGETQYF
CDR3nt: TGTGCCAGCAGCGTTAATAGCGGGGAGACCCAGTACTTC

j_gene: TRBJ1-2
abundance: NA
d_gene: TRBD1
v_gene: TRBV14
CDR3aa: CASSLGGQGIFYGYTF
CDR3nt: TGTGCCAGCAGCCTAGGGGGACAGGGGATTTTCTATGGCTACACCTTC

j_gene: TRBJ2-3
abundance: NA
d_gene: TRBD2
v_gene: TRBV11-2
CDR3aa: CASSLVAGLTDTQYF
CDR3nt: TGTGCCAGCAGCTTAGTAGCGGGGCTCACAGATACGCAGTATTTT

j_gene: TRBJ2-1
abundance: once
d_gene: TRBD2
v_gene: TRBV13
CDR3aa: CASSFTLAGRRFF
CDR3nt: TGTGCCAGCAGTTTCACCCTAGCGGGAAGACGGTTCTTC

j_gene: TRBJ2-7
abundance: NA
d_gene: NA
v_gene: TRBV12-2
CDR3aa: CASRPRGTGAHEQYF
CDR3nt: TGTGCAAGTCGCCCTCGGGGGACAGGGGCCCACGAGCAGTACTTC

j_gene: TRBJ1-1
abundance: NA
d_gene: TRBD1
v_gene: TRBV19
CDR3aa: CASSRGLGGTTEAFF
CDR3nt: TGTGCCAGTAGTAGGGGGTTAGGGGGCACCACTGAAGCTTTCTTT

j_gene: TRBJ2-2
abundance: NA
d_gene: NA
v_gene: TRBV2
CDR3aa: CASSKDSLRTGELFF
CDR3nt: TGTGCCAGCAGCAAGGACAGTCTGAGGACCGGGGAGCTGTTTTTT

j_gene: TRBJ1-3
abundance: few
d_gene: NA
v_gene: TRBV5-1
CDR3aa: CASSTDRTRNTIYF
CDR3nt: TGCGCCAGCAGCACCGACAGAACCCGAAACACCATATATTTT

j_gene: TRBJ2-5
abundance: NA
d_gene: NA
v_gene: TRBV25-1
CDR3aa: CASSELGRGPQETQYF
CDR3nt: TGTGCCAGCAGTGAATTGGGGCGGGGCCCGCAAGAGACCCAGTACTTC

j_gene: TRBJ2-7
abundance: NA
d_gene: NA
v_gene: TRBV5-1
CDR3aa: CASRRSGGTGIYEQYF
CDR3nt: TGCGCCAGCAGACGATCGGGAGGGACAGGGATCTACGAGCAGTACTTC

j_gene: TRBJ1-2
abundance: NA
d_gene: TRBD1
v_gene: TRBV10-3
CDR3aa: CAISDRKQGAEGYTF
CDR3nt: TGTGCCATCAGTGACCGCAAACAGGGGGCAGAAGGCTACACCTTC

j_gene: TRBJ1-3
abundance: NA
d_gene: NA
v_gene: TRBV5-1
CDR3aa: CASSLQTGYTGNTIYF
CDR3nt: TGCGCCAGCAGCCTCCAGACAGGATACACTGGAAACACCATATATTTT

j_gene: TRBJ2-7
abundance: NA
d_gene: NA
v_gene: TRBV5-1
CDR3aa: CASSLGILGEAYEQYF
CDR3nt: TGCGCCAGCAGCTTAGGTATTCTAGGGGAAGCCTACGAGCAGTACTTC

j_gene: TRBJ1-5
abundance: once
d_gene: NA
v_gene: TRBV7-9
CDR3aa: CASSEGSGVGQPQHF
CDR3nt: TGTGCCAGCAGCGAGGGTTCGGGGGTCGGTCAGCCCCAGCATTTT

j_gene: TRBJ1-6
abundance: NA
d_gene: TRBD1
v_gene: TRBV3-1/TRBV3-2
CDR3aa: CASSNRGESPLHF
CDR3nt: TGTGCCAGCAGCAACAGGGGTGAATCACCCCTCCACTTT

j_gene: TRBJ1-4
abundance: NA
d_gene: TRBD1
v_gene: TRBV5-4
CDR3aa: CASSSGQGFNEKLFF
CDR3nt: TGTGCCAGCAGCTCTGGACAGGGCTTTAATGAAAAACTGTTTTTT

j_gene: TRBJ2-5
abundance: NA
d_gene: TRBD2
v_gene: TRBV14
CDR3aa: CASGGGVQETQYF
CDR3nt: TGTGCCAGCGGGGGGGGAGTTCAAGAGACCCAGTACTTC

j_gene: TRBJ1-2
abundance: NA
d_gene: TRBD1
v_gene: TRBV5-1
CDR3aa: CASSQYGTGAYGYTF
CDR3nt: TGCGCCAGCAGCCAGTACGGGACAGGGGCCTATGGCTACACCTTC

j_gene: TRBJ1-1
abundance: NA
d_gene: NA
v_gene: TRBV18
CDR3aa: CASSLGTLRNTEAFF
CDR3nt: TGTGCCAGCTCACTCGGGACACTTCGGAACACTGAAGCTTTCTTT

j_gene: TRBJ1-5
abundance: once
d_gene: TRBD1
v_gene: TRBV11-2
CDR3aa: CASSLGRQGNQPQHF
CDR3nt: TGTGCCAGCAGCTTAGGTAGACAGGGAAATCAGCCCCAGCATTTT

j_gene: TRBJ2-7
abundance: NA
d_gene: TRBD2
v_gene: TRBV6-1
CDR3aa: CASSESGGRTYEQYF
CDR3nt: TGTGCCAGCAGTGAATCGGGGGGGCGAACCTACGAGCAGTACTTC

j_gene: TRBJ1-2
abundance: NA
d_gene: TRBD1
v_gene: TRBV6-5
CDR3aa: CASRTGGSYGYTF
CDR3nt: TGTGCCAGCAGAACAGGGGGAAGCTATGGCTACACCTTC

j_gene: TRBJ2-2
abundance: once
d_gene: NA
v_gene: TRBV4-2
CDR3aa: CASSHSGVGTGELFF
CDR3nt: TGTGCCAGCAGCCATTCAGGGGTAGGGACCGGGGAGCTGTTTTTT